This TCR beta chain is drawn from a study of read filtering for tumor transcriptome and immune sequencing. The CDR3 has 14 residues. Trimming removed 5 bases at V and 5 bases at J, with 15 bases between. Germline V gene sequence: CDR1 LNHDA, CDR2 SQIVND (reference sequence). In this sample, this clonotype turned up many times. The library was built from around 0.4 ug RNA with molecular barcoded adaptors for alpha/delta and beta/gamma chains. From the reads, TCRdb called clonotypes with MiXCR, one entry per CDR3 protein. This table holds about 130,000 distinct CDR3 sequences, roughly 13% found once. Bone marrow was sampled from every patient at the time of active disease.

The gene calls are TRBV19 and TRBJ2-5, with D possibly TRBD1 on 6 matching bases. The sequencing input was a population of CD138-negative cells sorted from bone marrow. The sequence came from a donor over 35 with multiple myeloma. DNA of the CDR3: TGTGCCAGTAGTCAAGGACAGCCATGGGAGACCCAGTACTTC. It encodes CASSQGQPWETQYF.